This T cell receptor beta chain was captured by sequencing in a study of technical replicates of blood from a few donors. Here immunoSEQ multiplex PCR was the method, and the copy in TCRdb shows in-frame clones only, minus some. The table includes approximately 41,000 clones, about 96% detected once. The sample taken for sequencing was T cells isolated from PBMCs. The TCR sequence derives from a human donor in good health.

CDR3 residues: CASSPWPRDRGDIQYF. In DNA, the CDR3 is TGTGCCAGCAGTCCGTGGCCCCGGGACAGGGGTGACATTCAGTACTTC. The chain has TRBV6-9 and TRBJ2-4; 10 bases align to TRBD1. The CDR3 loop spans 16 amino acids. V lost 5 bases and J lost 8; bases outside the gene matches: 12. The germline V gene encodes CDR1 MNHGY and CDR2 SVAAGI.